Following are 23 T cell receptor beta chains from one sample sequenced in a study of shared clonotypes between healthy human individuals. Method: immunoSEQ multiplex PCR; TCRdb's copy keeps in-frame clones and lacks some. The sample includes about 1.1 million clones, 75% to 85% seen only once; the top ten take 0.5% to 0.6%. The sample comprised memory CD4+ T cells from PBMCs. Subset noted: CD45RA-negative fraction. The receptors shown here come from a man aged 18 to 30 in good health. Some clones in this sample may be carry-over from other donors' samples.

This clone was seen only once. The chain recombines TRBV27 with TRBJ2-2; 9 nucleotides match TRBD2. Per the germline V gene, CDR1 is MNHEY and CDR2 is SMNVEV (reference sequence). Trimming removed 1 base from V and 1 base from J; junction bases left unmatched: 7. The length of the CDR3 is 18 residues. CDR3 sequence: CASSLYPPTSGNTGELFF. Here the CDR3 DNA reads TGTGCCAGCAGTTTATACCCCCCGACTAGCGGGAACACCGGGGAGCTGTTTTTT.

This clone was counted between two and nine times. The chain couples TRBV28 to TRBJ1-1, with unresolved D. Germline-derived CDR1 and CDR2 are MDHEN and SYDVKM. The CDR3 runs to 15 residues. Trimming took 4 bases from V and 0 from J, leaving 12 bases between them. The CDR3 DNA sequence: TGTGCCAGCAGTTCCATACGCCTAATGAACACTGAAGCTTTCTTT. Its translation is CASSSIRLMNTEAFF.

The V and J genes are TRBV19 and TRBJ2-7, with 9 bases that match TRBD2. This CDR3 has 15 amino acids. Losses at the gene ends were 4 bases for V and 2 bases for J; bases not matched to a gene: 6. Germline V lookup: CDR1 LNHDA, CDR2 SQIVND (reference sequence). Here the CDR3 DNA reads TGTGCCAGTAGTACGGGACTAGCTGTGACCTACGAGCAGTACTTC. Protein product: CASSTGLAVTYEQYF. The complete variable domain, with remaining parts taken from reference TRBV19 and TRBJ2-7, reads DGGITQSPKYLFRKEGQNVTLSCEQNLNHDAMYWYRQDPGQGLRLIYYSQIVNDFQKGDIAEGYSVSREKKESFPLTVTSAQKNPTAFYLCASSTGLAVTYEQYFGPGTRLTVT.

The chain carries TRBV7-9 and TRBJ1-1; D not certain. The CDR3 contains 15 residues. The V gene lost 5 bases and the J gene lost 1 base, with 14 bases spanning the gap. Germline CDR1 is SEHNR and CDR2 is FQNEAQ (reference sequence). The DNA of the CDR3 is TGTGCCAGCAGCGCCACAGAGAAGGGGAACACTGAAGCTTTCTTT. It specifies CASSATEKGNTEAFF.

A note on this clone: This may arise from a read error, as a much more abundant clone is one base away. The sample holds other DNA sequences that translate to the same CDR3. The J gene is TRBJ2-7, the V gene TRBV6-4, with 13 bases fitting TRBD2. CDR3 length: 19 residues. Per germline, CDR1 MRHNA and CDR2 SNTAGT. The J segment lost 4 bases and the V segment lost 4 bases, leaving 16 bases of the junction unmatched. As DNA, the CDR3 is TGTGCCAGCAGTGGCAACAGGACTAGCGGGAGCTTCAGTTGGTACGAGCAGTACTTC. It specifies CASSGNRTSGSFSWYEQYF.

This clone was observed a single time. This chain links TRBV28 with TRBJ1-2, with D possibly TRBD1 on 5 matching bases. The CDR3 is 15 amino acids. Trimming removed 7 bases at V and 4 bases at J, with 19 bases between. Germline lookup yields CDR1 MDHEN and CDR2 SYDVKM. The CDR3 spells CASTVLVGQGYGYTF. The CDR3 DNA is TGTGCCAGCACCGTATTAGTGGGGCAGGGCTATGGCTACACCTTC.

This CDR3 reads CASSRPASTEAFF. The CDR3 DNA is TGTGCCAGCAGCCGGCCGGCTAGCACTGAAGCTTTCTTT. The chain is built from TRBV5-6 and TRBJ1-1, with D unresolved. The CDR3 totals 13 residues. CDR1 and CDR2 (germline): SGHDT, YYEEEE. V shed 4 bases and J shed 4 bases, with 11 bases lying between them.

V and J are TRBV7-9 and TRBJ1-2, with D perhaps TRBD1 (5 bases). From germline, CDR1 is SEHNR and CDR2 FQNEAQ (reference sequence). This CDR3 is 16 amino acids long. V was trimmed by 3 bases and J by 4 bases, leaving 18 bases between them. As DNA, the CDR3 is TGTGCCAGCAGCTTGGGTCGGCGGGGGTCGGCCTATGGCTACACCTTC. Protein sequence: CASSLGRRGSAYGYTF.

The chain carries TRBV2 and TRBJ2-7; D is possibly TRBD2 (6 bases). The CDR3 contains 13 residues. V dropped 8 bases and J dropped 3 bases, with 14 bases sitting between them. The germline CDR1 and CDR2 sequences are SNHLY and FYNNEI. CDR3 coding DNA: TGTGCCAGCGGCGGCGGAGGGGACTACGAGCAGTACTTC. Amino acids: CASGGGGDYEQYF.

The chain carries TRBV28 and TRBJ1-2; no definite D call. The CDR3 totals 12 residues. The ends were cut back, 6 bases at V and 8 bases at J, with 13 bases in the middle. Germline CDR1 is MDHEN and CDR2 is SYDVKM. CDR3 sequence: CASRYSASGYTF. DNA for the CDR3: TGTGCCAGCAGGTATAGTGCTAGCGGCTACACCTTC.

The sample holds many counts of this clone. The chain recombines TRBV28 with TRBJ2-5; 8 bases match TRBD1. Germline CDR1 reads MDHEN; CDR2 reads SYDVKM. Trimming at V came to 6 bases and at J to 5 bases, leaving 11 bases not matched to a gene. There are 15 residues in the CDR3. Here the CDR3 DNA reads TGTGCCAGCAGCCCAAACGCCAGGGGGCGGGAGACCCAGTACTTC. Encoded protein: CASSPNARGRETQYF.

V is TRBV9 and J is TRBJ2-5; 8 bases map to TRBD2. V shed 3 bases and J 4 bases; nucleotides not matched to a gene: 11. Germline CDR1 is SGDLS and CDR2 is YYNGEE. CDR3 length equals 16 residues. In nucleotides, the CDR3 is TGTGCCAGCAGCGAAGGGCGGGAGGCTCAAGGAGAGACCCAGTACTTC. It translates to CASSEGREAQGETQYF.

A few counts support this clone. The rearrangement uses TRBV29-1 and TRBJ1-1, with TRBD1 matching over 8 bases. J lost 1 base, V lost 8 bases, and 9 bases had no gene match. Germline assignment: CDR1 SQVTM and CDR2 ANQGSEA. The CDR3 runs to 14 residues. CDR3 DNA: TGCAGCACAGCAGGGGGCGCGGGGAACACTGAAGCTTTCTTT. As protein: CSTAGGAGNTEAFF.

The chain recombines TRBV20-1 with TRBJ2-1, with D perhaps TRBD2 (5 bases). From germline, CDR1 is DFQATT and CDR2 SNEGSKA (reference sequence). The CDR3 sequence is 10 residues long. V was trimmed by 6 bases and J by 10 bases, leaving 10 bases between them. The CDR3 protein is CSARSDEQFF. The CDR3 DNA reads TGCAGTGCCCGTAGCGACGAGCAGTTCTTC.

For the CDR3, the DNA is TGTGCCAGCAGTAAAAGCTCCTACGAGCAGTACTTC. Translating it yields CASSKSSYEQYF. J is TRBJ2-7 and V is TRBV28; D remains unclear. The CDR3 has 12 amino acids. V was pared by 5 bases and J by 0 bases, with 5 bases between. CDR1 and CDR2 (germline): MDHEN, SYDVKM.

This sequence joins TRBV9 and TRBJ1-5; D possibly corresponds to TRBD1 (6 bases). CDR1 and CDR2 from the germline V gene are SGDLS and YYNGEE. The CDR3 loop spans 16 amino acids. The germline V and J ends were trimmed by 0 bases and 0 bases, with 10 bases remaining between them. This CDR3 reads CASSVGGGDSNQPQHF. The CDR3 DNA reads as TGTGCCAGCAGCGTAGGAGGGGGAGATAGCAATCAGCCCCAGCATTTT.

The DNA of the CDR3 is TGTGCCAGCAGCTTTCAGGTAGGGACTGAAGCTTTCTTT. Its translation is CASSFQVGTEAFF. The chain carries TRBV11-1 and TRBJ1-1; D gene unclear. The germline V gene has CDR1 SGHAT and CDR2 FQDESV (reference sequence). The CDR3 sequence is 13 residues long. Trimming pared 3 bases from V and 5 bases from J, leaving 10 bases between. The full variable domain, in which reference TRBV11-1 and TRBJ1-1 provide the parts outside the CDR3, is EAEVAQSPRYKITEKSQAVAFWCDPISGHATLYWYRQILGQGPELLVQFQDESVVDDSQLPKDRFSAERLKGVDSTLKIQPAELGDSAMYLCASSFQVGTEAFFGQGTRLTVV.

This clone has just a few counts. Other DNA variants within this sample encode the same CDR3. CDR3 in amino acids: CASSLLTYEQYF. Here the CDR3 DNA reads TGTGCCAGCAGTTTACTAACCTACGAGCAGTACTTC. The chain recombines TRBV28 with TRBJ2-7; D uncertain. The CDR3 loop spans 12 amino acids. Trimming left V 2 bases short and J 2 bases short, with 4 bases between. Per germline, CDR1 MDHEN and CDR2 SYDVKM.

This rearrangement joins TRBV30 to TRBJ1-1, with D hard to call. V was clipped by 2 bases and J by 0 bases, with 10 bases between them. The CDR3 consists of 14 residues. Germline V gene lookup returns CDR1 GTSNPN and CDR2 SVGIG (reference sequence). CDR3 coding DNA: TGTGCCTGGAGTTCATTTATTCTGAACACTGAAGCTTTCTTT. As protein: CAWSSFILNTEAFF.

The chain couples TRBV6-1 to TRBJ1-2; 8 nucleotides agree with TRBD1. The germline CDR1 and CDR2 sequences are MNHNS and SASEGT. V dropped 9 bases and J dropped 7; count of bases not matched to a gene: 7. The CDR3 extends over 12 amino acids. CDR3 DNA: TGTGCCAGTCGCTATGGACAGGGTGGCTACACCTTC. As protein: CASRYGQGGYTF.

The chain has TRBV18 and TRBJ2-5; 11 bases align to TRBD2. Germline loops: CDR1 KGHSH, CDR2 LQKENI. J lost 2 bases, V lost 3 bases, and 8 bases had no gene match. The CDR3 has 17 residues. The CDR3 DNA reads TGTGCCAGCTCACCTTTAGCTACTAGCGGGGGACAAGAGACCCAGTACTTC. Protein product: CASSPLATSGGQETQYF.

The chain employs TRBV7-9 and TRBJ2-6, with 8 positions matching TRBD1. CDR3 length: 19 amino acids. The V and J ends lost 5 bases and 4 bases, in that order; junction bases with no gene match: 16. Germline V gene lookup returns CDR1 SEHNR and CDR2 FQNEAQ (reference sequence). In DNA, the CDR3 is TGTGCCAGCAGCCCCATAATGGGGCAGGGGGCATCAGGGGCCAACGTCCTGACTTTC. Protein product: CASSPIMGQGASGANVLTF. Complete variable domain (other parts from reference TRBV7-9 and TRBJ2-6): DTGVSQNPRHKITKRGQNVTFRCDPISEHNRLYWYRQTLGQGPEFLTYFQNEAQLEKSRLLSDRFSAERPKGSFSTLEIQRTEQGDSAMYLCASSPIMGQGASGANVLTFGAGSRLTVL.

The CDR3 protein is CSVSQGTRPNQPQHF. Here the CDR3 DNA reads TGCAGCGTTTCACAGGGGACACGGCCAAATCAGCCCCAGCATTTT. This sequence joins TRBV29-1 and TRBJ1-5; 7 bases are a match to TRBD1. There are 15 residues in the CDR3. V was pared by 5 bases and J by 4 bases, with 11 bases of the junction left unmatched. Per germline, CDR1 SQVTM and CDR2 ANQGSEA.